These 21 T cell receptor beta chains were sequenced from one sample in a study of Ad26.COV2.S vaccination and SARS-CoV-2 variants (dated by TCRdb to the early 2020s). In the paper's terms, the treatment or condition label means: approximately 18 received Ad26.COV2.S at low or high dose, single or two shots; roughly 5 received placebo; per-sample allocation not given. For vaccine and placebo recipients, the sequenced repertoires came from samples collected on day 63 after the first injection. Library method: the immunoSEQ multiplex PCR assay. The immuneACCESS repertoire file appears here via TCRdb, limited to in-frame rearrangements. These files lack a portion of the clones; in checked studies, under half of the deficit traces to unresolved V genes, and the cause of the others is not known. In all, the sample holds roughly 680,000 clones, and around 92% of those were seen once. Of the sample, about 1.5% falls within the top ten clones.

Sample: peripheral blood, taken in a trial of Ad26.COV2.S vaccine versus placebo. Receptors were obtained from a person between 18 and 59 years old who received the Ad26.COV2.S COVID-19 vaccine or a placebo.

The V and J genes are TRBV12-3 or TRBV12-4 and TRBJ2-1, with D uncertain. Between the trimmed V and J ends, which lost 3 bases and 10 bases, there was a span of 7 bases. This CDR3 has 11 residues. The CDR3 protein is CASSFLTEQFF. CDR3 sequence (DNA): TGTGCCAGCAGTTTTCTGACAGAGCAGTTCTTC.

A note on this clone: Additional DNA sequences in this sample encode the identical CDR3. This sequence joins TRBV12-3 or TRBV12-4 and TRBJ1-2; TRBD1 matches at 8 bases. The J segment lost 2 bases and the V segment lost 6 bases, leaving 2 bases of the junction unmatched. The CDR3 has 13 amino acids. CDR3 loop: CASSRDRNYGYTF. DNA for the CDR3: TGTGCCAGCAGCCGGGACAGGAACTATGGCTACACCTTC.

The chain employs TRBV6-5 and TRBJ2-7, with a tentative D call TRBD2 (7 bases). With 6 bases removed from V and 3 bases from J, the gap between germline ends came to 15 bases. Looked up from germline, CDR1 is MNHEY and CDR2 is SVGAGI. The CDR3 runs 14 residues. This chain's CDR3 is CASREGGVRYEQYF. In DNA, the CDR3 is TGTGCCAGCAGGGAGGGGGGGGTGCGCTACGAGCAGTACTTC.

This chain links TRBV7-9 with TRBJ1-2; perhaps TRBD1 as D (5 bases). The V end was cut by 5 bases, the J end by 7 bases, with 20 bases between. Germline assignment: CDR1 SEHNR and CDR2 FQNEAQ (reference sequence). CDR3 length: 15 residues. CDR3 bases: TGTGCCAGCAGCCCACCCCTTGGCAGGGTAACTGGCTACACCTTC. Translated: CASSPPLGRVTGYTF. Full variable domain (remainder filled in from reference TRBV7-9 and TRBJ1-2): DTGVSQNPRHKITKRGQNVTFRCDPISEHNRLYWYRQTLGQGPEFLTYFQNEAQLEKSRLLSDRFSAERPKGSFSTLEIQRTEQGDSAMYLCASSPPLGRVTGYTFGSGTRLTVV.

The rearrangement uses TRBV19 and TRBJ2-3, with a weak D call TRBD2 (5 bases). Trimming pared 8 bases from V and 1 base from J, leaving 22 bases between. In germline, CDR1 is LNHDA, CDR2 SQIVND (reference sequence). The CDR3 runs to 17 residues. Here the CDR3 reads CASSGLGRVLGTDTQYF. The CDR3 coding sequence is TGTGCCAGTTCTGGCCTTGGGCGGGTGTTGGGCACAGATACGCAGTATTTT.

CDR3 residues: CASRIGDTQYF. The CDR3 DNA follows: TGCGCCAGCAGAATTGGGGATACGCAGTATTTT. The chain is built from TRBV10-1 and TRBJ2-3, with D unclear. CDR3 length equals 11 residues. Germline V CDR1 and CDR2: WNHNN, SYGVQD (reference sequence). The germline V and J ends were trimmed by 6 bases and 6 bases, with 7 bases remaining between them.

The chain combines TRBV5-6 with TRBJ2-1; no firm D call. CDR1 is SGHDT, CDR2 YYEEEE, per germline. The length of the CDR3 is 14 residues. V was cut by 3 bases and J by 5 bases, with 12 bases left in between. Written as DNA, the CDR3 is TGTGCCAGCAGCTCGGGCCCCGGAAACAATGAGCAGTTCTTC. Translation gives CASSSGPGNNEQFF.

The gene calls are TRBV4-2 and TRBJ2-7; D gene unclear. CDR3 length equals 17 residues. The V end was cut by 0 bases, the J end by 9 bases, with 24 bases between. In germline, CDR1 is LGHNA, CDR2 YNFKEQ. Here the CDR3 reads CASSQDALGSTTMVQYF. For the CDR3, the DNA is TGTGCCAGCAGCCAAGATGCGTTGGGCAGTACTACGATGGTGCAGTACTTC.

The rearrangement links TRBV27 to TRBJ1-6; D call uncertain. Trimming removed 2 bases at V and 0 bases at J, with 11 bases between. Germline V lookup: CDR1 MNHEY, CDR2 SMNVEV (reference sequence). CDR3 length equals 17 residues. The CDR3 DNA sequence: TGTGCCAGCAGTTTAGACTCTCAGAGCTCCTATAATTCACCCCTCCACTTT. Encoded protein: CASSLDSQSSYNSPLHF.

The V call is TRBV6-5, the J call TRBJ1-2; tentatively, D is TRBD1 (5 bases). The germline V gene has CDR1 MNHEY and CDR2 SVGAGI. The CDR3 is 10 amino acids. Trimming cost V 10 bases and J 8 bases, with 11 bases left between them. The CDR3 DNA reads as TGTGCCACTCTCAGGGAAGGCTACACCTTC. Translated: CATLREGYTF.

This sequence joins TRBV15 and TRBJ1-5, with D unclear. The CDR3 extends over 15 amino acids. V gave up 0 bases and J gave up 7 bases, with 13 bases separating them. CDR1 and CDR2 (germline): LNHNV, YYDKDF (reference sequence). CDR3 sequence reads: CATSRDRGKGQPQHF. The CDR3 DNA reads TGTGCCACCAGCAGAGATCGAGGGAAAGGACAGCCCCAGCATTTT.

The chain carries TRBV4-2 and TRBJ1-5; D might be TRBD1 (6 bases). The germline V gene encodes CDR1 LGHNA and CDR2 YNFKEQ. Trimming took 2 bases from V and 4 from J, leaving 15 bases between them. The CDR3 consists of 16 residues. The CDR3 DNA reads TGTGCCAGCAGCCAAAGAGGCGAGGGGGTGAATCAGCCCCAGCATTTT. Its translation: CASSQRGEGVNQPQHF.

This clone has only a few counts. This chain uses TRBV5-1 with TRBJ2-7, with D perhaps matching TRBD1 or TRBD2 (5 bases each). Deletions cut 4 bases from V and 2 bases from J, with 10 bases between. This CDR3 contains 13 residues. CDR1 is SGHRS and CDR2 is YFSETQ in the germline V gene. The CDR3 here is CASSGDPTYEQYF. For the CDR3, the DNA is TGCGCCAGCAGCGGGGACCCGACCTACGAGCAGTACTTC.

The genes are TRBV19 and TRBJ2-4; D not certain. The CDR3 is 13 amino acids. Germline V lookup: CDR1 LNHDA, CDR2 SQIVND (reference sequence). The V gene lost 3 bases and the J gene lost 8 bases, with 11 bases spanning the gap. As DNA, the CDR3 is TGTGCCAGTAGTATTCCGGAAAGGGACATTCAGTACTTC. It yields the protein CASSIPERDIQYF.

CDR3 residues: CASSYIRGNTEAFF. The CDR3 DNA reads TGTGCCAGCAGTTACATAAGGGGAAATACTGAAGCTTTCTTT. The rearrangement uses TRBV6-5 and TRBJ1-1, with D maybe TRBD1 (5 bases). Trimming took 2 bases from V and 5 from J, leaving 12 bases between them. The CDR3 runs 14 residues. From germline, CDR1 is MNHEY and CDR2 SVGAGI.

This chain's CDR3 is CATSRGNREDGYTF. DNA of the CDR3: TGTGCCACCAGCAGAGGTAACAGGGAGGATGGCTACACCTTC. The chain combines TRBV15 with TRBJ1-2; the D gene is possibly TRBD1 (6 bases). Trimming took 1 base from V and 6 from J, leaving 12 bases between them. This CDR3 is built from 14 residues. CDR1 is LNHNV and CDR2 is YYDKDF in the germline V gene (reference sequence). Looking up the rest from reference TRBV15 and TRBJ1-2 gives the full variable domain: DAMVIQNPRYQVTQFGKPVTLSCSQTLNHNVMYWYQQKSSQAPKLLFHYYDKDFNNEADTPDNFQSRRPNTSFCFLDIRSPGLGDTAMYLCATSRGNREDGYTFGSGTRLTVV.

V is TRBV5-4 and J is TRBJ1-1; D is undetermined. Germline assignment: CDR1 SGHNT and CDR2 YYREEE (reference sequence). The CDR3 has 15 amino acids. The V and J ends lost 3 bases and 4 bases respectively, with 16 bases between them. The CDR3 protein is CASSSRTNGSTEAFF. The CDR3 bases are TGTGCCAGCAGCTCTCGAACCAACGGGAGCACTGAAGCTTTCTTT.

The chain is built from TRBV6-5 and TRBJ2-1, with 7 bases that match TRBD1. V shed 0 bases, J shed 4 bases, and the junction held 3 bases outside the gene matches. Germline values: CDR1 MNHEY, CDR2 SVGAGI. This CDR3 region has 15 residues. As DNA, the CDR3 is TGTGCCAGCAGTTACTCGGGACAGAAATACAATGAGCAGTTCTTC. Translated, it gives CASSYSGQKYNEQFF.

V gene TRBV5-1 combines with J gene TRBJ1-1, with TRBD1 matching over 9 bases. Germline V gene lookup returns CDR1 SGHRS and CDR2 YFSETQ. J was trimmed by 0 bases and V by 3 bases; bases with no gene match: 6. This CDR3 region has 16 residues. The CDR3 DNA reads TGCGCCAGCAGCTCGGGACAGGGAATAATGAACACTGAAGCTTTCTTT. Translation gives CASSSGQGIMNTEAFF.

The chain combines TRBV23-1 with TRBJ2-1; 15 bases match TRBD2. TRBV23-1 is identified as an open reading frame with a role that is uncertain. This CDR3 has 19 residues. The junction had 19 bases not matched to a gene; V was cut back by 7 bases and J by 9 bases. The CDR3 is CASMSGDRTSGRAETEQFF. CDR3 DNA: TGCGCCAGCATGTCAGGGGATCGGACTAGCGGGAGGGCCGAGACTGAGCAGTTCTTC.

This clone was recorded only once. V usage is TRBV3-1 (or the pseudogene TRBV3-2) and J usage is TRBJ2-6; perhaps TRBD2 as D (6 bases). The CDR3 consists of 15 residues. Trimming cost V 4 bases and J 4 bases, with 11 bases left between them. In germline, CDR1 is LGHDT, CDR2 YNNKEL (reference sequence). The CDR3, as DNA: TGTGCCAGCAGCCCCGGGGGTTTCGGGGCCAACGTCCTGACTTTC. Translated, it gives CASSPGGFGANVLTF.